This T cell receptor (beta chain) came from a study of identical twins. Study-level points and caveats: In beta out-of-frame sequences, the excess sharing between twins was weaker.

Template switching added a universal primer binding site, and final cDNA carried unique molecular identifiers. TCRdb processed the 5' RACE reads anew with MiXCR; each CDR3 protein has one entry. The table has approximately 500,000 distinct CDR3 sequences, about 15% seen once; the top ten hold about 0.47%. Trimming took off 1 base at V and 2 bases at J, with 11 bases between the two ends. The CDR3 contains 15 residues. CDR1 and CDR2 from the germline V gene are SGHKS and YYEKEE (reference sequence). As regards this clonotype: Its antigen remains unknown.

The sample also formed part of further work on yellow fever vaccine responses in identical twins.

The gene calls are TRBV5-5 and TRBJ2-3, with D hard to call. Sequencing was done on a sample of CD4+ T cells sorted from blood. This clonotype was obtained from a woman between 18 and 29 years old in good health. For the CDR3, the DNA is TGTGCCAGCAGCTTGAACAGTCTCGCCACAGATACGCAGTATTTT. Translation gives CASSLNSLATDTQYF.